This entry is about one T cell receptor beta chain. Its antigen is not known. The entry originates in a study of T cell responses to AZD1222 COVID-19 vaccine. Whole-study findings and limits: Repertoire sampling occurred only after the peak T cell response. Donor demographics were predominantly white British with a female majority; clonal diversity may be underestimated. Only 5 or 6 individuals given AZD1222 were seropositive at baseline.

Germline CDR1 is KGHSH and CDR2 is LQKENI. This CDR3 contains 14 residues. V was pared by 2 bases and J by 1 base, with 7 bases between. The data were produced by immunoSEQ multiplex PCR, yet TCRdb's version contains in-frame clones alone and is incomplete. The sample includes 100,000 to 150,000 clones, 90% of them seen just once. This rearrangement joins TRBV18 to TRBJ2-3; D ambiguous. Sequenced material: peripheral blood, taken on day 0 of AZD1222 vaccination. The TCR was taken from an adult in good health. The DNA for the CDR3 is TGTGCCAGCTCACCAAATTTGGGCACAGATACGCAGTATTTT. Translation: CASSPNLGTDTQYF.